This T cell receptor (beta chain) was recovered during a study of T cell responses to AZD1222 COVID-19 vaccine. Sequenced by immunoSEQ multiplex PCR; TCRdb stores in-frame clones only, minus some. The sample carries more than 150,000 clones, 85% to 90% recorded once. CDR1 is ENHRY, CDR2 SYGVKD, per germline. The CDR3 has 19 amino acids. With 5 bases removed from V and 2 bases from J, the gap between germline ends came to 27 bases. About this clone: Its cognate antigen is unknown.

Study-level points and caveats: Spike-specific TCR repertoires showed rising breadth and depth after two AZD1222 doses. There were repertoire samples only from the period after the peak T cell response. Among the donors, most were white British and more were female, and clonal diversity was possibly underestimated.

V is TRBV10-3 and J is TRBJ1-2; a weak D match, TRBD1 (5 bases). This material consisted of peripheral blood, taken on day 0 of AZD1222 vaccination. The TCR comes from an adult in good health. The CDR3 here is CAISRNSAIQGPGNYGYTF. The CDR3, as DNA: TGTGCCATCAGTCGGAACTCAGCAATTCAGGGTCCGGGAAACTATGGCTACACCTTC.